This TCR beta chain was sequenced for a study of blood T cell repertoires in COVID-19. Worth noting for this clone: The same CDR3 arises from other DNA sequences in this sample as well.

With 5 bases removed from V and 5 bases from J, the gap between germline ends came to 9 bases. This CDR3 is 12 amino acids long. Germline CDR1 SEHNR, CDR2 FQNEAQ (reference sequence). Sequencing was performed with immunoSEQ multiplex PCR; in TCRdb, only in-frame clones are kept and a portion is missing. This sample carries approximately 50,000 clones, around 89% of them seen once, and the ten largest clones take roughly 2%. The rearrangement joins TRBV7-9 to TRBJ1-1, with TRBD1 as a possible D gene (5 bases). The source is a human donor in a cohort sampled during active COVID-19. Sequencing was carried out using peripheral blood. DNA of the CDR3: TGTGCCAGCAGCACGGGGGGAACTGAAGCTTTCTTT. This gives the protein CASSTGGTEAFF. The full variable domain, completed using reference TRBV7-9 and TRBJ1-1, is DTGVSQNPRHKITKRGQNVTFRCDPISEHNRLYWYRQTLGQGPEFLTYFQNEAQLEKSRLLSDRFSAERPKGSFSTLEIQRTEQGDSAMYLCASSTGGTEAFFGQGTRLTVV.